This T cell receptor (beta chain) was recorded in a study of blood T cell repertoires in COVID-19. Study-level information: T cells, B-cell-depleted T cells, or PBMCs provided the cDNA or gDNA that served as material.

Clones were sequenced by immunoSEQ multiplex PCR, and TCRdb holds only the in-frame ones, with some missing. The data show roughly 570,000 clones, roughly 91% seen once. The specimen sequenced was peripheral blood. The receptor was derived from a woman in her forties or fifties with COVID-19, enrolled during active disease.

The CDR3, as DNA: TGTGCCAGTAGTACCGTCCTCAGGGGTACGGAGCTGTTTTTT. Protein sequence: CASSTVLRGTELFF. The chain uses TRBV19 and TRBJ2-2; weak D call: TRBD1 (6 bases). CDR1 and CDR2 from the germline V gene are LNHDA and SQIVND (reference sequence). The CDR3 spans 14 residues. Trimming took off 4 bases at V and 10 bases at J, with 16 bases between the two ends. Looking up the rest from reference TRBV19 and TRBJ2-2 gives the full variable domain: DGGITQSPKYLFRKEGQNVTLSCEQNLNHDAMYWYRQDPGQGLRLIYYSQIVNDFQKGDIAEGYSVSREKKESFPLTVTSAQKNPTAFYLCASSTVLRGTELFFGEGSRLTVL.